One T cell receptor (beta chain) is described in this entry. The sample has other DNA sequences that encode this CDR3 too. PCR involved 60 Vbeta and 13 Jbeta primers. Method: immunoSEQ multiplex PCR; TCRdb's copy keeps in-frame clones and lacks some. Its clone listing holds some 160,000 clones. This entry is derived from a study of cytomegalovirus exposure and HLA in healthy donors. This CDR3 contains 15 residues. The germline V gene encodes CDR1 SGHRS and CDR2 YFSETQ. Trimming left V 2 bases short and J 0 bases short, with 10 bases between. This sequence was found in a man under 40 in good health and CMV-seronegative. Specimen: PBMCs. This chain connects TRBV5-1 to TRBJ2-3; a possible D gene is TRBD2 (6 bases). The CDR3 protein is CASSLTGTSTDTQYF. The CDR3, as DNA: TGCGCCAGCAGCTTAACCGGGACTAGCACAGATACGCAGTATTTT.